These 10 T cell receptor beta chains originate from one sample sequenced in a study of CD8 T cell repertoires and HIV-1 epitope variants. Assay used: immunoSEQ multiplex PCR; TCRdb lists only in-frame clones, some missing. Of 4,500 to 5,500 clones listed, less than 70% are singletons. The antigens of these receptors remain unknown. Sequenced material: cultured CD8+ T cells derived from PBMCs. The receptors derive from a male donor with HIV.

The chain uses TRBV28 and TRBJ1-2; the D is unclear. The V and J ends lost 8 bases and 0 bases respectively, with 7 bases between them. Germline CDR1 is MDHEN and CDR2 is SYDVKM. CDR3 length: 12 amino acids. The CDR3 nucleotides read TGTGCCAGCTCCGGGGCTAACTATGGCTACACCTTC. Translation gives CASSGANYGYTF.

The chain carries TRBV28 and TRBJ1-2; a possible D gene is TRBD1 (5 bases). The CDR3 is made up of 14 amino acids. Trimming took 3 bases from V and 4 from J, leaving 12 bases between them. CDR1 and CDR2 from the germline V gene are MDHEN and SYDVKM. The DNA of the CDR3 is TGTGCCAGCAGTTTCGGGGGAAACTCCTATGGCTACACCTTC. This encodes CASSFGGNSYGYTF.

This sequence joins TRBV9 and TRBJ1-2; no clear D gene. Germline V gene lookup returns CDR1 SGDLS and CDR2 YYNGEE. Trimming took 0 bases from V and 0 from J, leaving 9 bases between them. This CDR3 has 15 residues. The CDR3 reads CASSVAGTTNYGYTF. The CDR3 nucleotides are TGTGCCAGCAGCGTAGCTGGAACGACTAACTATGGCTACACCTTC.

CDR3: CASSLPLVGDTQYF. CDR3 sequence (DNA): TGTGCCAGCAGCTTACCCCTGGTAGGAGATACGCAGTATTTT. The rearrangement uses TRBV5-4 and TRBJ2-3; D call uncertain. In germline, CDR1 is SGHNT, CDR2 YYREEE (reference sequence). Between the trimmed V and J ends, which lost 2 bases and 5 bases, there was a span of 12 bases. The CDR3 has 14 amino acids.

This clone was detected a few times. CDR3 in amino acids: CASSAGQGGEQYF. CDR3 DNA sequence: TGTGCCAGCAGCGCGGGACAGGGCGGCGAGCAGTACTTC. The chain carries TRBV9 and TRBJ2-7; 9 bases are shared with TRBD1. The CDR3 loop spans 13 amino acids. Trimming at V came to 3 bases and at J to 6 bases, leaving 4 bases not matched to a gene. Germline V gene data show CDR1 as SGDLS and CDR2 as YYNGEE. The full variable domain, rest sourced from reference TRBV9 and TRBJ2-7, is DSGVTQTPKHLITATGQRVTLRCSPRSGDLSVYWYQQSLDQGLQFLIQYYNGEERAKGNILERFSAQQFPDLHSELNLSSLELGDSALYFCASSAGQGGEQYFGPGTRLTVT.

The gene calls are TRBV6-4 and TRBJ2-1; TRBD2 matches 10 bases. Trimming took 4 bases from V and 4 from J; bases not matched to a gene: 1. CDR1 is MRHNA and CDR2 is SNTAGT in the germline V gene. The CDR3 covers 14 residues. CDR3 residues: CASSASGRYNEQFF. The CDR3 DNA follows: TGTGCCAGCAGTGCTAGCGGGAGATACAATGAGCAGTTCTTC.

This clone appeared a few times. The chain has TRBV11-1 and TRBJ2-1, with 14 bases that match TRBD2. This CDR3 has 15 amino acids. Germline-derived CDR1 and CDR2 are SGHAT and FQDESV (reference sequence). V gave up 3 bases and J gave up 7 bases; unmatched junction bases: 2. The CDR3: CASSFGTSGSNEQFF. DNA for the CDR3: TGTGCCAGCAGCTTTGGGACTAGCGGGAGTAATGAGCAGTTCTTC.

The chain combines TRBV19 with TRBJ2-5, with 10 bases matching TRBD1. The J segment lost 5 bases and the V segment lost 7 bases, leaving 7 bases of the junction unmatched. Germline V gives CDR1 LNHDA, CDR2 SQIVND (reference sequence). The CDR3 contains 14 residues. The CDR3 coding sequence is TGTGCCAGTACCCTTAGACAGGGGGCGGAGACCCAGTACTTC. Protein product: CASTLRQGAETQYF.

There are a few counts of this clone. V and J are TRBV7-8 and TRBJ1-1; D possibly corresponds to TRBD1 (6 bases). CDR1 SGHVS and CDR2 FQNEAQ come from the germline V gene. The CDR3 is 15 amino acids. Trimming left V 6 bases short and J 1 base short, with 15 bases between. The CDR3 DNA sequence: TGTGCCAGCAGTTCGACCTTGGGACAGAACACTGAAGCTTTCTTT. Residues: CASSSTLGQNTEAFF.

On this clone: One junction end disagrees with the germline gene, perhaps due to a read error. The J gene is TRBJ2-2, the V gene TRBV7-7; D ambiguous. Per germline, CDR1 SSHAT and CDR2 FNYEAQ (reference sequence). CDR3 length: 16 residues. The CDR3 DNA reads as TGTGCTAGCAGCCCATTTGACATACCTAACACCGGGGAGCTGTTTTTT. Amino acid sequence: CASSPFDIPNTGELFF.